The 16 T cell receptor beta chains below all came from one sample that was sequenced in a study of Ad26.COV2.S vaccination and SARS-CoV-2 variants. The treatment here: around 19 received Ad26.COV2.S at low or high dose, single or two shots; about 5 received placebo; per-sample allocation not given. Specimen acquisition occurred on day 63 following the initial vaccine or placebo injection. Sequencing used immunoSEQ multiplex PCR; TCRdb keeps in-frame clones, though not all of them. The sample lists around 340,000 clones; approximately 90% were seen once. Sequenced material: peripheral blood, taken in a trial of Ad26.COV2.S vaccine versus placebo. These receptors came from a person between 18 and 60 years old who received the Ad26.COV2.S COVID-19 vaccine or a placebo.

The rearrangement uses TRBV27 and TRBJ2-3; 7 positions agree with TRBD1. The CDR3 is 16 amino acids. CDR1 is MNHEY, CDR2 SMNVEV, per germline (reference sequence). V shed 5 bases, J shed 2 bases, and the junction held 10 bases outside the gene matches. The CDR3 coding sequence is TGTGCCAGCAGTACGACAGGGATTACCTACACAGATACGCAGTATTTT. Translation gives CASSTTGITYTDTQYF.

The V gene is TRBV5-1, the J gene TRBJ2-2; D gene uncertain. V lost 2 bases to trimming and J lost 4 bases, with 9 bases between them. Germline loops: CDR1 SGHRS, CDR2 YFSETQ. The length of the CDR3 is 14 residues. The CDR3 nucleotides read TGCGCCAGCAGCTTTAAAACGGGCACCGGGGAGCTGTTTTTT. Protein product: CASSFKTGTGELFF.

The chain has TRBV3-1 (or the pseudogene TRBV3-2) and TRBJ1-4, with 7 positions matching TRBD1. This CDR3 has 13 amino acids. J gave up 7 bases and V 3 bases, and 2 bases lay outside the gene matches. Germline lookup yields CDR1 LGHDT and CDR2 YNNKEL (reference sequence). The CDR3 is CASSHTGVEKLFF. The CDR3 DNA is TGTGCCAGCAGCCATACAGGGGTTGAAAAACTGTTTTTT.

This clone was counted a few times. DNA for the CDR3: TGTGCCAGCAGCTCGCTGGGCAGAGTCAATAATTCACCCCTCCACTTT. Translating gives CASSSLGRVNNSPLHF. The chain employs TRBV7-3 and TRBJ1-6; D call uncertain. CDR3 length equals 16 residues. Germline V gene lookup returns CDR1 SGHTA and CDR2 FQGTGA. V lost 4 bases and J lost 5, with 15 bases in between.

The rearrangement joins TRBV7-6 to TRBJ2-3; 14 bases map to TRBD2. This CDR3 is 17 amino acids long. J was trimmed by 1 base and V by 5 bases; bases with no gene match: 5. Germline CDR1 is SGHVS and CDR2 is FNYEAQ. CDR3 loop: CASSHMGLAGGTDTQYF. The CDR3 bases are TGTGCCAGCAGCCACATGGGACTAGCGGGAGGCACAGATACGCAGTATTTT.

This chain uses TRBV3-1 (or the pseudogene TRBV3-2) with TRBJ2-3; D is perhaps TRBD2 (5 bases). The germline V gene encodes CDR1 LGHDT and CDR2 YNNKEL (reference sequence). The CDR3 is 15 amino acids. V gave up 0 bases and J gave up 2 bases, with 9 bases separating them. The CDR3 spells CASSQDQTITDTQYF. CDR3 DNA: TGTGCCAGCAGCCAAGACCAGACTATCACAGATACGCAGTATTTT.

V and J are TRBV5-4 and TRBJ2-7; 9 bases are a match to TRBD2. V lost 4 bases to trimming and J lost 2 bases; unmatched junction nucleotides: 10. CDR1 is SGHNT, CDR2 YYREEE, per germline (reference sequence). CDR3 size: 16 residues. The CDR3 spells CASSAIAGDVTYEQYF. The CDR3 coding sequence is TGTGCCAGCAGCGCTATAGCGGGAGATGTAACCTACGAGCAGTACTTC.

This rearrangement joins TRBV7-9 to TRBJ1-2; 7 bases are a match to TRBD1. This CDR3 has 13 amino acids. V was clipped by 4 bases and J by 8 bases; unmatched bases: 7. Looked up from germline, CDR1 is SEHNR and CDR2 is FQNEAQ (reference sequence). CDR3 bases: TGTGCCAGCAGCTCTAACAGGGGTGGAGGCTACACCTTC. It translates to CASSSNRGGGYTF.

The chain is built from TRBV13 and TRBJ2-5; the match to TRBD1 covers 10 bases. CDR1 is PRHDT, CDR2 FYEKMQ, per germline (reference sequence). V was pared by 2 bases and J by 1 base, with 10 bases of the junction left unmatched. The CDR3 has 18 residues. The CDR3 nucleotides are TGTGCCAGCAGCTTAACTCTGGGGGGGACAGGGGTCCAAGAGACCCAGTACTTC. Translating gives CASSLTLGGTGVQETQYF. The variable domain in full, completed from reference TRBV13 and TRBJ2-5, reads AAGVIQSPRHLIKEKRETATLKCYPIPRHDTVYWYQQGPGQDPQFLISFYEKMQSDKGSIPDRFSAQQFSDYHSELNMSSLELGDSALYFCASSLTLGGTGVQETQYFGPGTRLLVL.

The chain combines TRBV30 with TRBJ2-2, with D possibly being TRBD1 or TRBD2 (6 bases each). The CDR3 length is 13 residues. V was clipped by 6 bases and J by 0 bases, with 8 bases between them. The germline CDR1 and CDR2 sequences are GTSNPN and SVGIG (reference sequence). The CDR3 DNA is TGTGCCTGCGGGGGCTCGAACACCGGGGAGCTGTTTTTT. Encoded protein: CACGGSNTGELFF.

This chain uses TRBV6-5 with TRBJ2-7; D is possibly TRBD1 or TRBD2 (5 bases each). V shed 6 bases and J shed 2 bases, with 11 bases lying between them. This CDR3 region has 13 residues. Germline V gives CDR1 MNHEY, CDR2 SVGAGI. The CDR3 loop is CASRLTGPYEQYF. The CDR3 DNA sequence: TGTGCCAGCAGATTGACGGGGCCCTACGAGCAGTACTTC.

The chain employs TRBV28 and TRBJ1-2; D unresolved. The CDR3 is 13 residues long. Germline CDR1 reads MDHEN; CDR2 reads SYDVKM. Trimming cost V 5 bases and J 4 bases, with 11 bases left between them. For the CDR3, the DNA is TGTGCCAGCAGTCTACCTGACGGCTATGGCTACACCTTC. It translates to CASSLPDGYGYTF.

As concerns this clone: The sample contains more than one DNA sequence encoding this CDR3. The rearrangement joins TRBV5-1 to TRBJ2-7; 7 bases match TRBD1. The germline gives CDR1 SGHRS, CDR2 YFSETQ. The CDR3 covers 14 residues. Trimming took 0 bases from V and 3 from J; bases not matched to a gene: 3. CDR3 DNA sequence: TGCGCCAGCAGCTTGGGACAGGGCGGCTACGAGCAGTACTTC. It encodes CASSLGQGGYEQYF.

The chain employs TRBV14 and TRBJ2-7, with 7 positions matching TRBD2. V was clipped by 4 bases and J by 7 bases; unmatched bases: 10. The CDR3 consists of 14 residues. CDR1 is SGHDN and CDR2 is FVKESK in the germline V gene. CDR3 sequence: CASSPSGISGEQYF. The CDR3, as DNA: TGTGCCAGCAGCCCGAGCGGGATCTCGGGTGAGCAGTACTTC.

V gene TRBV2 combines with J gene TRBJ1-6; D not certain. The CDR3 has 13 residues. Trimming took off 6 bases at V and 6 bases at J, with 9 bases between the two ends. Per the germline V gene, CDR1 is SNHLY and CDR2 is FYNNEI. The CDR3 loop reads CASRDDGNSPLHF. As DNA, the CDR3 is TGTGCCAGCAGGGATGACGGTAATTCACCCCTCCACTTT. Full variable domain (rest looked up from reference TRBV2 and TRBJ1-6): EPEVTQTPSHQVTQMGQEVILRCVPISNHLYFYWYRQILGQKVEFLVSFYNNEISEKSEIFDDQFSVERPDGSNFTLKIRSTKLEDSAMYFCASRDDGNSPLHFGNGTRLTVT.

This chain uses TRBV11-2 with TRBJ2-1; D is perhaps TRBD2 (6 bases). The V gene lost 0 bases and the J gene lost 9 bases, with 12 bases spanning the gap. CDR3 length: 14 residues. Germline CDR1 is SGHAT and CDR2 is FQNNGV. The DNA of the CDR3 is TGTGCCAGCAGCTTAGACCTTGGGAGGCCTGAGCAGTTCTTC. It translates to CASSLDLGRPEQFF.